Presented here are 5 T cell receptor beta chains from one specimen sequenced in a study of OX40 agonist ivuxolimab in advanced cancers. Using immunoSEQ multiplex PCR, the repertoire was profiled, and TCRdb retains in-frame clones only, with some absent. The sample yields 65,000 to 75,000 clones, roughly 85% seen once. Sequenced here: CD4+ or CD8+ T cells sorted from blood, sampled in a trial of the OX40 agonist ivuxolimab. The receptors were sampled from an adult with an advanced solid tumor such as melanoma, head and neck, liver or kidney cancer.

This sequence joins TRBV6-1 and TRBJ2-1; a weak D match, TRBD1 (5 bases). Germline lookup yields CDR1 MNHNS and CDR2 SASEGT. V lost 7 bases and J 8 bases, leaving 15 bases between the germline ends. CDR3 size: 13 residues. CDR3 bases: TGTGCCAGCAAGACTCGGACAAGGTATGAGCAGTTCTTC. It is translated as CASKTRTRYEQFF.

The chain links TRBV13 to TRBJ2-3; no reliable D call. Germline assignment: CDR1 PRHDT and CDR2 FYEKMQ (reference sequence). The CDR3 covers 12 residues. V lost 4 bases, J lost 8 bases, and 10 bases lay in between. DNA for the CDR3: TGTGCCAGCAGCTCCCCACATGGTACGCAGTATTTT. Translation gives CASSSPHGTQYF.

The chain employs TRBV10-3 and TRBJ1-4; 10 bases fit TRBD1. CDR3 size: 16 residues. J lost 8 bases, V lost 2 bases, and 8 bases had no gene match. Per germline, CDR1 ENHRY and CDR2 SYGVKD. CDR3 amino acids: CAISEGPDRGHEKLFF. CDR3 coding DNA: TGTGCCATCAGTGAGGGACCCGACAGGGGGCACGAAAAACTGTTTTTT.

This sequence joins TRBV10-3 and TRBJ1-4; possible D gene TRBD1, 6 bases. With 6 bases removed from V and 4 bases from J, the gap between germline ends came to 9 bases. This CDR3 is built from 13 residues. The germline V gene has CDR1 ENHRY and CDR2 SYGVKD. The CDR3 nucleotides are TGTGCCATCAGACAGGGCCTTAATGAAAAACTGTTTTTT. Protein product: CAIRQGLNEKLFF.

The chain links TRBV4-1 to TRBJ2-5, with 8 nucleotides matching TRBD1. The J call may be mistaken, given a closer DNA end match to TRBJ2-7. Germline V gives CDR1 MGHRA, CDR2 YSYEKL. The CDR3 contains 13 residues. CDR3 region: CASSQQQGDEQYF. The CDR3 DNA reads TGCGCCAGCAGCCAACAACAGGGGGACGAGCAGTACTTC.